A selection of T cell receptor beta chains follows, all from one sample in a study of PD-1 blockade in mismatch repair-deficient tumors. Data came from immunoSEQ multiplex PCR; TCRdb stores just in-frame clones and leaves some out. The sample lists fewer than 100,000 clones; roughly 80% were seen once. The sequencing here drew on peripheral blood, taken 12 weeks after starting pembrolizumab. The receptors stem from an adult with mismatch repair-deficient cancer. Each CDR3 is given with its conserved first and last residue. A D gene is named only where the DNA matches it firmly. Expanded clones are given a class, and other clones once, few, many or no size at all.

size	J	D	V	DNA	CDR3
-	TRBJ1-1	-	TRBV21-1	TGTGCCAGCAGAAGGGAAAACGGAAAAGGTACTATGAACACTGAAGCTTTCTTT	CASRRENGKGTMNTEAFF
-	TRBJ1-1	-	TRBV19	TGTGCCAGCACCGGGCTTATCGAAGCTTTCTTT	CASTGLIEAFF
-	TRBJ2-5	TRBD2	TRBV7-2	TGTGCCAGCAGCTTAATAGCTAGGAGCGGGAGGGTGGAGACCCAGTACTTC	CASSLIARSGRVETQYF
-	TRBJ2-5	-	TRBV19	TGTGCCAGTAGTATTGGGGCTAGGCAAGAGACCCAGTACTTC	CASSIGARQETQYF
once	TRBJ2-1	TRBD1	TRBV5-1	TGCGCCAGCAGTCCGACAGGGTTTCGGTCTGAGCAGTTCTTC	CASSPTGFRSEQFF
-	TRBJ1-5	TRBD1	TRBV27	TGTGCCAGCAGTTTTTCAGGGGGAGGACAGCCCCAGCATTTT	CASSFSGGGQPQHF
-	TRBJ1-2	TRBD1	TRBV15	TGTGCCACCAGCGTGACGATAGGGACAGGGGAGGACTATGGCTACACCTTC	CATSVTIGTGEDYGYTF
few	TRBJ2-2	-	TRBV6-4	TGTGCCAGCAGTGAACAGACCTTTACCGGGGAGCTGTTTTTT	CASSEQTFTGELFF
-	TRBJ2-7	-	TRBV5-4	TGTGCCAGCAGCTTGGGAGGGAGTAACGAGCAGTACTTC	CASSLGGSNEQYF
-	TRBJ2-3	TRBD1	TRBV29-1	TGCAGCGTTAAACAGGGGACCACTAGCACAGATACGCAGTATTTT	CSVKQGTTSTDTQYF
-	TRBJ2-2	-	TRBV7-8	TGTGCCAGCAGTATCCTTAGTGGGGATAACACCGGGGAGCTGTTTTTT	CASSILSGDNTGELFF
-	TRBJ1-1	TRBD1	TRBV10-3	TGTGCCATCAGTGGTATTGGGGACAGGGGGACTGAAGCTTTCTTT	CAISGIGDRGTEAFF
-	TRBJ2-3	TRBD2	TRBV19	TGTGCCAGTAGTACAGGACTAGCGGGGAATACGCAGTATTTT	CASSTGLAGNTQYF
few	TRBJ2-5	-	TRBV5-4	TGTGCCAGCAGGCAAGACAGAAACCAAGAGACCCAGTACTTC	CASRQDRNQETQYF
-	TRBJ2-1	-	TRBV4-3	TGCGCCAGCAGCCAAGATCTAAACAATGAGCAGTTCTTC	CASSQDLNNEQFF
-	TRBJ2-7	TRBD2	TRBV11-2	TGTGCCAGCAGCTTAGATGGACTAGCGGGAGAGTTTGAGCAGTACTTC	CASSLDGLAGEFEQYF
few	TRBJ2-7	-	TRBV6-1	TGTGCCAGCAGTGAGGAGCCAATCTCTCAGAAGTACTTC	CASSEEPISQKYF
-	TRBJ2-7	TRBD2	TRBV2	TGTGCCAGCAGTGGTAGGGAGGGCCGCTCCTACGAGCAGTACTTC	CASSGREGRSYEQYF
few	TRBJ1-2	-	TRBV28	TGTGCCAGCAGCATGGGTGATGGCTACACCTTC	CASSMGDGYTF
-	TRBJ2-5	-	TRBV7-3	TGTGCCAGCAGCTTGCGGAACAAAGAGACCCAGTACTTC	CASSLRNKETQYF
-	TRBJ2-1	TRBD2	TRBV9	TGTGCCAGCAGCGCTAGCGGGAGGGCCGTTAATGTCTACAATGAGCAGTTCTTC	CASSASGRAVNVYNEQFF
-	TRBJ2-7	-	TRBV29-1	TGCAGCGTTGAAGATCCGGGACTCCACTACGAGCAGTACTTC	CSVEDPGLHYEQYF
-	TRBJ1-5	-	TRBV2	TGTGCCAGCAGTGAGTCAAGGAGCGATCAGCCCCAGCATTTT	CASSESRSDQPQHF
-	TRBJ1-5	-	TRBV6-1	TGTGCCAGCAGTGAATGGTACGGAGGGGGCAATCAGCCCCAGCATTTT	CASSEWYGGGNQPQHF
-	TRBJ2-1	TRBD2	TRBV27	TGTGCCAGCAGTTTACGGCGGGAGGGCCGGTTCTATGAGCAGTTCTTC	CASSLRREGRFYEQFF
-	TRBJ2-1	-	TRBV10-3	TGTGCCATCAGTGTTTCTTTAGCTGGGAGGACCTACAATGAGCAGTTCTTC	CAISVSLAGRTYNEQFF
-	TRBJ2-2	-	TRBV2	TGTGCCAGCAGCGTCCGCAAGGGCGCCGGGGAGCTGTTTTTT	CASSVRKGAGELFF
-	TRBJ2-5	TRBD2	TRBV6-5	TGTGCCAGCAGTTACTTGGCTAGCGGGAGATGGGAGACCCAGTACTTC	CASSYLASGRWETQYF
-	TRBJ2-3	TRBD2	TRBV5-4	TGTGCCAGCAGCTTTGGGGCTAGCGGGACCACAGATACGCAGTATTTT	CASSFGASGTTDTQYF
few	TRBJ2-7	-	TRBV27	TGTGCCAGCAGGTCAGATTCCTACGAGCAGTACTTC	CASRSDSYEQYF
few	TRBJ1-1	-	TRBV7-2	TGTGCCAGCAGCCCACGGGGGCTTTCGGATGAAGCTTTCTTT	CASSPRGLSDEAFF
-	TRBJ2-3	TRBD1	TRBV2	TGTGCCAGCAGTGAAGTAACAGGGGGACTCGCAGATACGCAGTATTTT	CASSEVTGGLADTQYF
-	TRBJ1-2	-	TRBV30	TGTGCCTGGAGGGTTACCCGGGACGACACCTTC	CAWRVTRDDTF
-	TRBJ1-4	-	TRBV5-8	TGTGCCAGCAGCTTGTTGGGGGCGCGAAGTGAAAAACTGTTTTTT	CASSLLGARSEKLFF
few	TRBJ1-5	TRBD1	TRBV30	TGTGCCTGGAGTACAGGGGCGGACAATCAGCCCCAGCATTTT	CAWSTGADNQPQHF
-	TRBJ1-1	-	TRBV9	TGTGCCAGCAGCGTAGGTTCGCGGGGGAACACTGAAGCTTTCTTT	CASSVGSRGNTEAFF
-	TRBJ2-7	TRBD1	TRBV7-3	TGTGCCAGCAGCCCGCGTGGGCAGGGGGTCTACGAGCAGTACTTC	CASSPRGQGVYEQYF
-	TRBJ2-7	-	TRBV29-1	TGCAGCGTCCTAGGAGAGTCCACCGGCGAGCAGTACTTC	CSVLGESTGEQYF
-	TRBJ2-7	TRBD1	TRBV7-8	TGTGCCAGCAGCTTCTCCGTCGGACAGGGGGCCGAGCAGTACTTC	CASSFSVGQGAEQYF
once	TRBJ2-7	-	TRBV5-6	TGTGCCAGCAGCTTTTTAGGGCGTGAGCAGTACTTC	CASSFLGREQYF
few	TRBJ2-1	-	TRBV11-3	TGTGCCAGCAGCTTAGATTGGGGGAATGAGCAGTTCTTC	CASSLDWGNEQFF
-	TRBJ2-1	-	TRBV19	TGTGCCAGTAGTATAGATGGCTCCACCCTCTACAATGAGCAGTTCTTC	CASSIDGSTLYNEQFF
-	TRBJ2-7	TRBD2	TRBV4-1	TGCGCCAGCAGCCGAGACACTAGCGAGAGCTCCTACGAGCAGTACTTC	CASSRDTSESSYEQYF
-	TRBJ1-5	TRBD1	TRBV12-5	TGTGCTAGTGGTTTGGCAGGGGGCAGTCAGCCCCAGCATTTT	CASGLAGGSQPQHF
-	TRBJ1-1	-	TRBV5-1	TGCGCCAGCAGTACCCGGGGGGGTACGACTGAAGCTTTCTTT	CASSTRGGTTEAFF
-	TRBJ2-5	TRBD1	TRBV19	TGTGCCAGTAGTAGCGGACAGGGGATGGGGCAAGAGACCCAGTACTTC	CASSSGQGMGQETQYF
-	TRBJ2-1	-	TRBV11-2	TGTGCCAGCAGCTTAGAGAACTACAATGAGCAGTTCTTC	CASSLENYNEQFF
-	TRBJ2-7	TRBD1	TRBV30	TGTGCCTGGAGTGTCGGGACAGAAAAATACGAGCAGTACTTC	CAWSVGTEKYEQYF
few	TRBJ2-2	-	TRBV4-1	TGCGCCAGCAGCCTCACTAAAGCCGGGGAGCTGTTTTTT	CASSLTKAGELFF
-	TRBJ2-3	-	TRBV29-1	TGCAGCGTCGGGGATAGCACAGATACGCAGTATTTT	CSVGDSTDTQYF
-	TRBJ2-5	TRBD2	TRBV7-3	TGTGCCAGCAGCTTACAATCACTAGCGGGAGAGGCCCAGTACTTC	CASSLQSLAGEAQYF
-	TRBJ2-1	TRBD2	TRBV6-6	TGTTTGGTAGCGGGAGGGCCCTACAATGAGCAGTTCTTC	CLVAGGPYNEQFF
-	TRBJ1-2	TRBD1	TRBV7-8	TGTGCCAGCAGCTTAGCTAGGACAGGGGTTGATGGCTACACCTTC	CASSLARTGVDGYTF
-	TRBJ2-3	-	TRBV11-2	TGTGCCAGCAGCTTAATCTTCTGGGCAGCAGATACGCAGTATTTT	CASSLIFWAADTQYF
-	TRBJ2-7	TRBD1	TRBV4-2	TGTGCCAGCAGCCAAGTTCCGGACAGGCCTCCCTACGAGCAGTACTTC	CASSQVPDRPPYEQYF
-	TRBJ1-4	TRBD1	TRBV28	TGTGCCAGCAGTTCAGAACCGGGACAGGTGAGAGGTGAAAAACTGTTTTTT	CASSSEPGQVRGEKLFF
-	TRBJ2-1	TRBD2	TRBV2	TGTGCCAGCAGTGCGGCTCGGCGGGAGGGCCGGGTTGAGCAGTTCTTC	CASSAARREGRVEQFF
-	TRBJ2-1	-	TRBV10-1	TGCGCCAGCAGTGACGGCGCGGGTGCATACAATGAGCAGTTCTTC	CASSDGAGAYNEQFF
-	TRBJ2-7	TRBD2	TRBV27	TGTGCCAACCCCCCCCTAGCGGGTTCGATTTCCTACGAGCAGTACTTC	CANPPLAGSISYEQYF